These 30 T cell receptor beta chains originate from one sample sequenced in a study of shared clonotypes between healthy human individuals. CD8 cells classed as naive were CD45RO-negative and positively selected for CCR7, excluding terminally differentiated effector memory CD45RA+ cells. Assay: immunoSEQ multiplex PCR; the TCRdb copy retains only in-frame clones and omits some. The table has fewer than 800,000 clones, about 90% seen once. The sample was naive CD8+ T cells sorted from blood. These receptors originate from a young man in good health.

The chain couples TRBV2 to TRBJ2-1; D uncertain. Germline CDR1 reads SNHLY; CDR2 reads FYNNEI. Trimming shortened V by 6 bases and J by 4 bases, and 13 bases separated the two germline ends. This CDR3 is 14 amino acids long. CDR3 coding DNA: TGTGCCAGCAGCGCTCTCTCAGGTTACAATGAGCAGTTCTTC. Translated, it gives CASSALSGYNEQFF.

The rearrangement joins TRBV28 to TRBJ2-2; D call uncertain. The CDR3 is 12 amino acids. Germline V gene lookup returns CDR1 MDHEN and CDR2 SYDVKM. The CDR3 nucleotides are TGTGCATCAAGCCGCTACACCGGGGAGCTGTTTTTT. Protein product: CASSRYTGELFF. Based on the CDR3 plus reference TRBV28 and TRBJ2-2, the full variable domain is DVKVTQSSRYLVKRTGEKVFLECVQDMDHENMFWYRQDPGLGLRLIYFSYDVKMKEKGDIPEGYSVSREKKERFSLILESASTNQTSMYLCASSRYTGELFFGEGSRLTVL.

This chain connects TRBV27 to TRBJ2-7, with 8 bases aligning to TRBD1. V was pared by 8 bases and J by 5 bases, with 5 bases of the junction left unmatched. CDR3 length: 12 residues. Germline CDR1 is MNHEY and CDR2 is SMNVEV (reference sequence). The CDR3 sequence is CASGTGRHEQYF. The CDR3 nucleotides read TGTGCCAGCGGGACAGGAAGGCACGAGCAGTACTTC.

CDR3 loop: CASSQFLTGQDLLGAFNNEQFF. DNA for the CDR3: TGCGCCAGCAGCCAATTCCTCACCGGACAGGATCTTTTGGGGGCCTTCAACAATGAGCAGTTCTTC. V is TRBV4-1 and J is TRBJ2-1, with 7 bases that match TRBD1. CDR3 length: 22 amino acids. CDR1 and CDR2 (germline): MGHRA, YSYEKL. V lost 2 bases to trimming and J lost 5 bases; unmatched junction nucleotides: 27.

The rearrangement uses TRBV27 and TRBJ2-1; D is perhaps TRBD1 (6 bases). Germline values: CDR1 MNHEY, CDR2 SMNVEV (reference sequence). This CDR3 has 15 residues. Trimming cost V 6 bases and J 4 bases, with 16 bases left between them. CDR3 nucleotide sequence: TGTGCCAGCAGCCTCCGGGACACCTTATACAATGAGCAGTTCTTC. It codes for CASSLRDTLYNEQFF.

The CDR3 reads CASTEGANTDTQYF. The CDR3 DNA sequence: TGCGCCAGCACCGAGGGGGCCAACACAGATACGCAGTATTTT. The chain employs TRBV5-1 and TRBJ2-3; 7 bases are shared with TRBD1. The CDR3 consists of 14 residues. V gave up 6 bases and J gave up 2 bases; unmatched junction bases: 6. The germline gives CDR1 SGHRS, CDR2 YFSETQ.

This sequence joins TRBV10-3 and TRBJ2-7; D remains ambiguous. CDR3 size: 13 residues. Germline V gene sequence: CDR1 ENHRY, CDR2 SYGVKD. V was clipped by 2 bases and J by 3 bases, with 8 bases between them. CDR3 amino acids: CAISEGRVYEQYF. The CDR3, as DNA: TGTGCCATCAGTGAGGGACGGGTCTACGAGCAGTACTTC.

This rearrangement joins TRBV27 to TRBJ2-1; 11 positions agree with TRBD2. The CDR3 totals 15 residues. Germline values: CDR1 MNHEY, CDR2 SMNVEV (reference sequence). V lost 7 bases to trimming and J lost 6 bases; unmatched junction nucleotides: 8. In DNA form, the CDR3 reads TGTGCCAGCACCATGGGGACTAGCGGAAGCAATGAGCAGTTCTTC. Protein sequence: CASTMGTSGSNEQFF.

The V and J genes are TRBV5-1 and TRBJ2-5, with 7 bases that match TRBD1. Looked up from germline, CDR1 is SGHRS and CDR2 is YFSETQ. The CDR3 covers 18 residues. Trimming removed 5 bases from V and 0 bases from J; junction bases left unmatched: 16. In DNA form, the CDR3 reads TGCGCCAGCAGTTTGCATATGACAGGGTATCTGGACCAAGAGACCCAGTACTTC. Residues: CASSLHMTGYLDQETQYF.

This chain uses TRBV28 with TRBJ2-7; D is tentatively TRBD1 or TRBD2 (7 bases each). Per the germline V gene, CDR1 is MDHEN and CDR2 is SYDVKM. This CDR3 contains 15 residues. V gave up 6 bases and J gave up 0 bases, with 15 bases separating them. The CDR3 sequence: CASSQTGEGSYEQYF. The CDR3 DNA is TGTGCCAGCAGCCAAACAGGGGAGGGCTCCTACGAGCAGTACTTC. The whole variable domain, remainder taken from reference TRBV28 and TRBJ2-7, is DVKVTQSSRYLVKRTGEKVFLECVQDMDHENMFWYRQDPGLGLRLIYFSYDVKMKEKGDIPEGYSVSREKKERFSLILESASTNQTSMYLCASSQTGEGSYEQYFGPGTRLTVT.

V usage is TRBV29-1 and J usage is TRBJ2-1, with a possible D match to TRBD2 (6 bases). Trimming stripped 2 bases from V and 6 bases from J, with 17 bases between. The CDR3 is made up of 15 amino acids. In germline, CDR1 is SQVTM, CDR2 ANQGSEA. CDR3 coding DNA: TGCAGCGTTGAAATAATATCGGGAGTCGGCAATGAGCAGTTCTTC. This gives the protein CSVEIISGVGNEQFF.

CDR3 sequence (DNA): TGTGCCATCGAAGGAGCAGGGACTAATGAAAAACTGTTTTTT. Encoded protein: CAIEGAGTNEKLFF. The V call is TRBV6-6, the J call TRBJ1-4, with D maybe TRBD1 (5 bases). Germline V gene lookup returns CDR1 MNHNY and CDR2 SVGAGI (reference sequence). The CDR3 is 14 residues long. V was clipped by 10 bases and J by 2 bases, with 14 bases between them.

The rearrangement joins TRBV28 to TRBJ2-5; 8 positions agree with TRBD1. Germline-derived CDR1 and CDR2 are MDHEN and SYDVKM. The CDR3 loop spans 16 amino acids. J was trimmed by 5 bases and V by 8 bases; bases with no gene match: 16. CDR3 DNA: TGTGCCAGCTCACACTTGACAGGGGCGCCGGGGGAGACCCAGTACTTC. This translates into CASSHLTGAPGETQYF.

The rearrangement uses TRBV25-1 and TRBJ2-2; D unresolved. There are 12 residues in the CDR3. The ends were cut back, 6 bases at V and 7 bases at J, with 9 bases in the middle. Germline V CDR1 and CDR2: MGHDK, SYGVNS. The CDR3 DNA reads TGTGCCAGCAGCCCACACCACGGGGAGCTGTTTTTT. Amino acids: CASSPHHGELFF.

The chain joins TRBV19 to TRBJ2-1; 8 nucleotides match TRBD2. Germline CDR1 is LNHDA and CDR2 is SQIVND (reference sequence). The CDR3 extends over 15 amino acids. Trimming cost V 4 bases and J 7 bases; bases outside gene matches: 9. The chain's CDR3 is CASSSMGLGVNEQFF. CDR3 coding DNA: TGTGCCAGTAGTAGCATGGGACTAGGGGTTAATGAGCAGTTCTTC.

The V gene is TRBV5-6, the J gene TRBJ2-4; TRBD2 matches 8 bases. This CDR3 region has 17 residues. The trim removed 3 bases at V and 2 bases at J, leaving 10 bases unmatched. CDR1 and CDR2 from the germline V gene are SGHDT and YYEEEE. CDR3 nucleotides: TGTGCCAGCAGCTCGGGAGGGGTCTGGGCATCCAAAAACATTCAGTACTTC. Protein product: CASSSGGVWASKNIQYF.

Note on this clone: This sample also contains other DNA sequences that code for the same CDR3. The chain recombines TRBV29-1 with TRBJ2-3, with D possibly matching TRBD2 (6 bases). The CDR3 is made up of 14 amino acids. The germline V gene has CDR1 SQVTM and CDR2 ANQGSEA. V lost 1 base and J 0 bases, leaving 8 bases between the germline ends. CDR3 region: CSVEGGDSTDTQYF. The CDR3 DNA reads as TGCAGCGTTGAAGGGGGGGATAGCACAGATACGCAGTATTTT.

The J gene is TRBJ2-1, the V gene TRBV2, with D perhaps matching TRBD1 (5 bases). The CDR3 is 15 residues long. Trimming took 7 bases from V and 1 from J, leaving 14 bases between them. Germline assignment: CDR1 SNHLY and CDR2 FYNNEI. The CDR3: CASTPGINSYNEQFF. Here the CDR3 DNA reads TGTGCCAGCACCCCAGGGATCAATTCCTACAATGAGCAGTTCTTC. The variable domain in full, completed from reference TRBV2 and TRBJ2-1, reads EPEVTQTPSHQVTQMGQEVILRCVPISNHLYFYWYRQILGQKVEFLVSFYNNEISEKSEIFDDQFSVERPDGSNFTLKIRSTKLEDSAMYFCASTPGINSYNEQFFGPGTRLTVL.

V and J are TRBV6-1 and TRBJ2-7, with TRBD1 matching over 9 bases. CDR1 is MNHNS and CDR2 is SASEGT in the germline V gene. The CDR3 has 14 amino acids. The V segment lost 7 bases and the J segment 4 bases; nucleotides outside the gene matches: 8. DNA for the CDR3: TGTGCCAGCACGGTTCAACAGGGGGCTTACGAGCAGTACTTC. It codes for CASTVQQGAYEQYF.

The rearrangement links TRBV28 to TRBJ2-1; 7 positions match TRBD2. The CDR3 spans 15 residues. Germline values: CDR1 MDHEN, CDR2 SYDVKM. V was pared by 6 bases and J by 1 base, with 6 bases of the junction left unmatched. The CDR3 here is CASSLAAGSYNEQFF. Here the CDR3 DNA reads TGTGCCAGCAGCCTAGCGGCAGGTTCCTACAATGAGCAGTTCTTC.

The DNA for the CDR3 is TGTGCCAGCAACGCCGGACTAGCGGTTTACAATGAGCAGTTCTTC. Residues: CASNAGLAVYNEQFF. This sequence joins TRBV27 and TRBJ2-1; TRBD2 matches 10 bases. This CDR3 spans 15 amino acids. CDR1 is MNHEY, CDR2 SMNVEV, per germline (reference sequence). Trimming at V came to 7 bases and at J to 4 bases, leaving 7 bases not matched to a gene.

V usage is TRBV30 and J usage is TRBJ2-1; maybe TRBD2 (6 bases). The germline V and J ends were trimmed by 2 bases and 14 bases, with 19 bases remaining between them. CDR1 GTSNPN and CDR2 SVGIG come from the germline V gene (reference sequence). This CDR3 comprises 13 residues. The CDR3 spells CAWSPLDAGTKFF. In DNA, the CDR3 is TGTGCCTGGAGTCCCCTAGATGCGGGAACGAAGTTCTTC.

The CDR3 nucleotides read TGTGCCAGCAGTTTCAAAAAGGCCTACAATGAGCAGTTCTTC. Protein product: CASSFKKAYNEQFF. This rearrangement joins TRBV27 to TRBJ2-1; D unresolved. Trimming left V 3 bases short and J 2 bases short, with 8 bases between. This CDR3 comprises 14 residues. In germline, CDR1 is MNHEY, CDR2 SMNVEV (reference sequence).

This clone was recorded once. Other DNA sequences of this sample code for an identical CDR3. The chain combines TRBV30 with TRBJ2-1; D gene ambiguous. This CDR3 has 12 residues. The V end was cut by 0 bases, the J end by 4 bases, with 4 bases between. Germline CDR1 GTSNPN, CDR2 SVGIG (reference sequence). As DNA, the CDR3 is TGTGCCTGGAGTGTACAATACAATGAGCAGTTCTTC. Amino acid sequence: CAWSVQYNEQFF.

This clone has only one observation. The rearrangement links TRBV28 to TRBJ2-7; possibly TRBD2 for D (6 bases). V lost 5 bases to trimming and J lost 0 bases, with 8 bases between them. The length of the CDR3 is 13 residues. The germline CDR1 and CDR2 sequences are MDHEN and SYDVKM. CDR3 sequence (DNA): TGTGCCAGCAGTCCCGGGAGCTCCTACGAGCAGTACTTC. This gives the protein CASSPGSSYEQYF.

The chain has TRBV6-1 and TRBJ2-3, with D unclear. Germline CDR1 reads MNHNS; CDR2 reads SASEGT. The CDR3 has 17 amino acids. The V end lost 3 bases, the J end lost 2 bases, and 18 bases lay between the germline ends. The CDR3 here is CASSEALGFANTDTQYF. The CDR3 region has the DNA TGTGCCAGCAGTGAGGCCCTAGGATTCGCTAACACAGATACGCAGTATTTT.

This chain uses TRBV7-6 with TRBJ1-4; the D is unclear. Trimming shortened V by 1 base and J by 5 bases, and 11 bases separated the two germline ends. Looked up from germline, CDR1 is SGHVS and CDR2 is FNYEAQ. The CDR3 covers 15 residues. This chain's CDR3 is CASSLEGVVNEKLFF. The CDR3 DNA follows: TGTGCCAGCAGCTTAGAGGGAGTGGTAAATGAAAAACTGTTTTTT.

The chain uses TRBV7-9 and TRBJ1-2; D remains ambiguous. This CDR3 is 14 amino acids long. Trimming removed 1 base at V and 8 bases at J, with 14 bases between. The germline V gene encodes CDR1 SEHNR and CDR2 FQNEAQ (reference sequence). CDR3 sequence reads: CASSLGGRPEGYTF. As DNA, the CDR3 is TGTGCCAGCAGCTTAGGGGGTCGGCCGGAAGGCTACACCTTC.

V usage is TRBV27 and J usage is TRBJ2-1, with D maybe TRBD1 (5 bases). Trimming cost V 5 bases and J 8 bases, with 28 bases left between them. CDR3 length: 18 residues. CDR1 is MNHEY, CDR2 SMNVEV, per germline (reference sequence). This CDR3 is CASSPITTGLREMYEQFF. The CDR3 DNA sequence: TGTGCCAGCAGTCCAATAACTACCGGGCTCAGGGAAATGTATGAGCAGTTCTTC.

Only one count was recorded for this clone. The V gene is TRBV9, the J gene TRBJ2-1; 9 nucleotides align to TRBD1. Germline values: CDR1 SGDLS, CDR2 YYNGEE. Unmatched junction bases numbered 8, after V lost 4 bases and J lost 6 bases. The CDR3 is 15 amino acids. The CDR3: CASSLAGTGFNEQFF. DNA of the CDR3: TGTGCCAGCAGCTTAGCCGGGACAGGGTTCAATGAGCAGTTCTTC.